This TCR beta chain derives from a study of beta chain features in type 1 diabetes (dated by TCRdb to the late 2010s). At the level of the whole study: Mean age, gender distribution, total cell number and subset yield did not differ between patients and healthy donors. Across all samples, around 100 million sorted cells were examined, and cell number per subset correlated strongly with RNA yield. The study compared the TCRB repertoires of sorted circulating CD4+ T cell subsets in recently diagnosed type 1 diabetes patients with those in matched healthy donors. Naive and central memory subsets were obtained from all 28 donors, but regulatory and stem cell-like memory subsets were isolated from only 8 patients and roughly eight healthy donors. The research as a whole found: Because cDNA was sequenced instead of genomic DNA, activated cells with high expression could be over-represented, although the groups did not differ in activation or CD3 levels. PCR may preferentially amplify shorter templates, but because patient and control samples were amplified and corrected together, any resulting skew would affect both groups equally. Fewer insertions and more nucleotide deletions at VDJ recombination sites were observed in patients with type 1 diabetes, implying thymic rearrangement abnormalities. Only small numbers of individuals were included in the HLA sub-analyses, which left unresolved whether HLA type had any influence on TCRB rearrangement. Naive, central memory and regulatory TCRB repertoires appeared to be more similar among patients than among healthy donors. Type 1 diabetes patients showed a moderate but significant shortening of TCRB CDR3 length in all four CD4+ subsets.

The entire isolated RNA was reverse transcribed using the High Capacity cDNA Reverse Transcription Kit, and thus expressed TCRB transcripts were sequenced. Deep immunoSEQ sequencing was applied to naive, central memory and regulatory T cell samples, giving an average of roughly 3.3 million total reads per sample. Sorted cells were lysed in RLT buffer, and RNA was extracted using DNase-treated RNeasy Micro or Mini kits according to cell number. To prevent cross-contamination, every cell subset was processed on its own, while patient and healthy donor samples were processed together. The immunoSEQ multiplex PCR was used to amplify TCRB sequences from cDNA, yielding 87-bp fragments that span the CDR3 region. Sequencing of the amplicons was done on the Illumina HiSeq platform. For the original study's pipeline: Synthetic template baselines were used to correct PCR bias computationally, reads within Hamming distance 2 were collapsed together, and singletons that could not be merged were discarded. By aligning reads against IMGT, V, D and J genes, CDR3 length, and insertions or deletions at six rearrangement sites were assigned. Within each subset, clonotype counts were normalized to sorted cell number, and only after that were true diversity and Gini coefficients computed with the tcR R package. The overlap coefficient, calculated on TCRB nucleotide sequences, was used to measure repertoire sharing. As a proxy for the pre-selection repertoire, out-of-frame TCRB sequences from naive cells were analyzed. Not all clones reach the TCRdb copy of this immuneACCESS table, which keeps in-frame sequences only. Checked studies attribute under half of the gap to unresolved V genes and leave the rest unexplained. The V and J calls and clone size were taken over from that table, and D and trimming were inferred from the DNA. Here the sample has roughly 280,000 clones; 20% to 25% occur a single time. The ten largest clones add up to around 0.012% of the sample.

V is reduced by 6 bases and J by 0 bases, leaving a spacing of 9 bases between them. From a lookup of the germline V gene, CDR1 and CDR2 are MRHNA and SNTAGT. The CDR3 numbers 14 residues from cysteine through phenylalanine. The kept DNA is CDR3 alone, 42 bases in frame from the first base. A single peripheral blood draw of about 120 mL on average was collected from each donor into heparinised tubes. Naive, central memory, regulatory and stem cell-like memory CD4+ T cells were sorted on a BD FACSAria II using a panel including CD45RO, CCR7, CD25, CD127, CD95 and CD27. All sorted populations exceeded 98% purity. PBMCs were separated immediately by Lymphoprep density gradient centrifugation and were stained directly, without being cultured. So that batch effects would be minimized, each experiment stained and sorted samples in pairs, pairing one healthy donor with one patient. On this clone itself: It has no known antigen specificity. No clone much larger than this one lies a single base away; base qualities are absent.

The sequence derives from a woman younger than 45 with type 1 diabetes. Sequencing was done on a sample of naive CD4+ T cells from blood. The sample's cell subset or site label, decoded: true naive CD4+ T cells. The chain joins TRBV6-4 to TRBJ2-1; TRBD2 is a weak D gene call, 6 bases matching. The CDR3 reads as follows: CASSRDSSYNEQFF. The DNA sequence reads TGTGCCAGCAGCCGGGACTCCTCCTACAATGAGCAGTTCTTC.